This TCR beta chain came from a study of T cell responses to AZD1222 COVID-19 vaccine. Study-level points and caveats: All repertoire sampling was performed exclusively after the peak T cell response.

Data came from immunoSEQ multiplex PCR; TCRdb stores just in-frame clones and leaves some out. The data show more than 100,000 clones, with around 89% seen just once and about 4.9% held by the top ten. CDR3 size: 14 residues. Germline lookup yields CDR1 LNHDA and CDR2 SQIVND (reference sequence). The germline V and J ends were trimmed by 1 base and 0 bases, with 4 bases remaining between them. As to this clone: Its antigen remains unknown.

This TCR derives from an adult in good health. V gene TRBV19 combines with J gene TRBJ1-3; D gene uncertain. The input for sequencing was peripheral blood, taken on day 0 of AZD1222 vaccination. CDR3: CASSIAASGNTIYF. DNA for the CDR3: TGTGCCAGTAGTATAGCGGCCTCTGGAAACACCATATATTTT.